A selection of T cell receptor beta chains follows, all from one sample in a study of CD8 T cells in ankylosing spondylitis. TCRdb recomputed calls from the 5' RACE reads with MiXCR, one row per CDR3 protein. This sample carries around 280,000 distinct CDR3 sequences, around 20% of them seen once, and the ten largest clones take around 8%. Material for sequencing was blood, either unsorted or a sorted T cell fraction (not recorded which). Receptor source: a male donor with ankylosing spondylitis or in good health (not recorded which). Each CDR3 is given with its conserved first and last residue. The order of the fields is V gene, clone size, D gene, J gene, CDR3 DNA, CDR3 protein. A D gene is named only where the DNA matches it firmly. The size of a clone is reported for some rows only, either as once, few or many, or as a class for expanded clones.

TRBV11-2	NA	TRBD2	TRBJ2-1	TGTGCCAGCAGCCCACCAAATCGGGGACTAGCGGGGTCTAATGAGCAGTTCTTC	CASSPPNRGLAGSNEQFF
TRBV10-3	NA	TRBD2	TRBJ2-2	TGTGCCATCAGTGCGCTGGGACTAGCGTACACCGGGGAGCTGTTTTTT	CAISALGLAYTGELFF
TRBV5-1	NA	NA	TRBJ2-1	TGCGCCAGCAGCTTGGAGGTTGGGGCTAATGAGCAGTTCTTC	CASSLEVGANEQFF
TRBV10-3	few	NA	TRBJ2-2	TGTGCCATCAGTGATGGTGACACCGGGGAGCTGTTTTTT	CAISDGDTGELFF
TRBV30	NA	NA	TRBJ1-1	TGTGCCTGGAGTGTACCGGGAAGGACTGAAGCTTTCTTT	CAWSVPGRTEAFF
TRBV18	NA	TRBD1	TRBJ1-2	TGTGCCAGCTCGCCGACAGGGCTGTATGGCTACACCTTC	CASSPTGLYGYTF
TRBV28	few	NA	TRBJ1-5	TGTGCCAGCAGCCAGACACAGGGAGATCGCAATCAGCCCCAGCATTTT	CASSQTQGDRNQPQHF
TRBV12-3/TRBV12-4	many	NA	TRBJ1-5	TGTGCCAGCCGGGGGACACCTACTAGCAATCAGCCCCAGCATTTT	CASRGTPTSNQPQHF
TRBV28	NA	TRBD1	TRBJ1-1	TGTGCCAGCAGTCAACCTACAGGGGCGTTCTTT	CASSQPTGAFF
TRBV20-1	NA	TRBD1	TRBJ1-5	TGCAGTGCAGGGACAGGGGATCAGCCCCAGCATTTT	CSAGTGDQPQHF
TRBV12-3/TRBV12-4	few	NA	TRBJ2-2	TGTGCCAGCAGGAAACGGGCAGGGACGAACACCGGGGAGCTGTTTTTT	CASRKRAGTNTGELFF
TRBV18	few	NA	TRBJ2-5	TGTGCCAGCTCACCACCGGGCAGCCAAGAGACCCAGTACTTC	CASSPPGSQETQYF
TRBV20-1	few	NA	TRBJ1-5	TGCAGTGCTAGAGATCGGGGCTCCCACAGTCCGCCCCAGCATTTT	CSARDRGSHSPPQHF
TRBV6-2/TRBV6-3	few	TRBD1	TRBJ1-5	TGTGCCAGCAGAGCCCGACAGGGAGAGGGACAGCCCCAGCATTTT	CASRARQGEGQPQHF
TRBV6-5	few	NA	TRBJ2-6	TGTGCCAGCAGTTACCGAGGGGCTGGGGCCAACGTCCTGACTTTC	CASSYRGAGANVLTF
TRBV5-1	few	TRBD1	TRBJ2-1	TGCGCCAGCAGCTTGGAGGGACAGGGGAGAGGTAATGAGCAGTTCTTC	CASSLEGQGRGNEQFF
TRBV4-2	few	NA	TRBJ1-5	TGTGCCAGCAGCCAAGACCGGACGGCCAATCAGCCCCAGCATTTT	CASSQDRTANQPQHF
TRBV4-2	NA	TRBD2	TRBJ2-3	TGTGCCAGCAGCCAAGATCGGGTCGGAGCGGGGGGCGGGAGACCTAGCACAGATACGCAGTATTTT	CASSQDRVGAGGGRPSTDTQYF
TRBV12-3/TRBV12-4	few	NA	TRBJ2-1	TGTGCCAGCATCCGGCAGGGTGAGCAGTTCTTC	CASIRQGEQFF
TRBV10-3	many	NA	TRBJ2-3	TGTGCCATAGGACATAATACAGATACGCAGTATTTT	CAIGHNTDTQYF
TRBV9	once	NA	TRBJ2-3	TGTGCCAGCAGCGTAGGTCGGGTAGGCACAGATACGCAGTATTTT	CASSVGRVGTDTQYF
TRBV5-1	NA	NA	TRBJ2-1	TGCGCCAGCAGCTCAAGGACAGCTTACAATGAGCAGTTCTTC	CASSSRTAYNEQFF
TRBV5-1	many	NA	TRBJ2-3	TGCGCCAGCAGCAAGCGCTACACAGATACGCAGTATTTT	CASSKRYTDTQYF
TRBV12-3/TRBV12-4	many	NA	TRBJ1-5	TGTGCCAGCAGAGTCGGCGATCAGCCCCAGCATTTT	CASRVGDQPQHF